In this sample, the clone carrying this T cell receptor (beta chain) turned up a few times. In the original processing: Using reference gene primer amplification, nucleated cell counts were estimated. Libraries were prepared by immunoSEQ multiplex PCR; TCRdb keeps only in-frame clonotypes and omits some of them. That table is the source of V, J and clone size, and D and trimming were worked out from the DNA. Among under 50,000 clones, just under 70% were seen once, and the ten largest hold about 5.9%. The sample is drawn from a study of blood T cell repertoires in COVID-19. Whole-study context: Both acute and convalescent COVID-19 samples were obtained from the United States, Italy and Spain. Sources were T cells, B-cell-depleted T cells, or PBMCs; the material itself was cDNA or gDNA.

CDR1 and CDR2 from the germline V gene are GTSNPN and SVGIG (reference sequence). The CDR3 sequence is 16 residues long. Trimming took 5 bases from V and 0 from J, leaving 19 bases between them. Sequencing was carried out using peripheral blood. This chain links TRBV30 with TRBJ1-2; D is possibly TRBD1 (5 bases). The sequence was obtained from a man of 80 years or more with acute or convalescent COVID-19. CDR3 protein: CAWAGAYRRTNYGYTF. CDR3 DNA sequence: TGTGCCTGGGCGGGCGCCTACAGGAGAACTAACTATGGCTACACCTTC.